This T cell receptor (beta chain) emerged from a study of cytomegalovirus exposure and HLA in healthy donors. This clone occurred once. Germline lookup yields CDR1 LGHNT and CDR2 FRNRAP. The V gene end was trimmed by 6 bases and the J gene end by 4 bases; junction bases not matched to a gene: 10. The CDR3 runs to 15 residues. PCR amplification relied on 60 Vbeta primers (plus 13 Jbeta primers). Assay used: immunoSEQ multiplex PCR; TCRdb lists only in-frame clones, some missing. The repertoire has under 150,000 clones, around 83% of them found once; the top ten carry under 1.2%. The clonotype comes from a human donor in good health. This rearrangement joins TRBV12-5 to TRBJ2-7; 9 bases align to TRBD1. Material: PBMCs. CDR3 bases: TGTGCTAGTGGGGAAGGACAGGGGCTTTTGTACGAGCAGTACTTC. Residues: CASGEGQGLLYEQYF.